One and the same sample provided the 25 T cell receptor beta chains below, sequenced in a study of shared clonotypes between healthy human individuals. Libraries were prepared by immunoSEQ multiplex PCR; TCRdb keeps only in-frame clonotypes and omits some of them. This table has around 700,000 clones, 72% appearing once. Sample: memory CD4+ T cells sorted from blood. Described subset: CD45RA-negative fraction. The receptors derive from a woman younger than 45 in good health.

Here the CDR3 DNA reads TGCGCCAGCAGCTTGGGACAGAACTTGTTGGATACGCAGTATTTT. Protein: CASSLGQNLLDTQYF. This chain connects TRBV5-1 to TRBJ2-3; D might be TRBD1 (5 bases). The CDR3 runs 15 residues. Between the trimmed V and J ends, which lost 0 bases and 6 bases, there was a span of 14 bases. Per germline, CDR1 SGHRS and CDR2 YFSETQ.

The gene calls are TRBV19 and TRBJ1-2; D is undetermined. The germline V gene encodes CDR1 LNHDA and CDR2 SQIVND (reference sequence). This CDR3 comprises 15 residues. V was clipped by 6 bases and J by 2 bases, with 16 bases between them. CDR3: CASSRQGGGNYGYTF. Here the CDR3 DNA reads TGTGCCAGTAGCCGCCAAGGCGGCGGCAACTATGGCTACACCTTC.

The chain employs TRBV7-9 and TRBJ2-7; the D gene could be TRBD1 or TRBD2 (5 bases each). The germline V and J ends were trimmed by 4 bases and 6 bases, with 16 bases remaining between them. The germline V gene has CDR1 SEHNR and CDR2 FQNEAQ (reference sequence). The CDR3 runs 14 residues. The DNA of the CDR3 is TGTGCCAGCAGCTCAGCCGGGACGCTGCTCGAGCAGTACTTC. It specifies CASSSAGTLLEQYF.

This clone was observed many times. V gene TRBV19 combines with J gene TRBJ1-5; TRBD1 matches at 12 bases. Germline CDR1 and CDR2: LNHDA and SQIVND (reference sequence). Germline trimming cut 6 bases from V and 6 bases from J; bases unmatched to any gene: 12. There are 17 residues in the CDR3. DNA of the CDR3: TGTGCCAGTAGATCCCCCCCGGGACAGGGGGCGGGTCAGCCCCAGCATTTT. Residues: CASRSPPGQGAGQPQHF.

V is TRBV9 and J is TRBJ2-5; D is uncertain. The germline V gene encodes CDR1 SGDLS and CDR2 YYNGEE. This CDR3 is built from 14 residues. V dropped 0 bases and J dropped 5 bases, with 11 bases sitting between them. The CDR3, as DNA: TGTGCCAGCAGCGTAGATATAAACGAGGAGACCCAGTACTTC. This encodes CASSVDINEETQYF.

In this sample, this clone turned up once. The chain carries TRBV5-1 and TRBJ2-6, with D tentatively TRBD1 (6 bases). Trimming cost V 2 bases and J 2 bases, with 8 bases left between them. The CDR3 is 15 amino acids. Germline assignment: CDR1 SGHRS and CDR2 YFSETQ. The CDR3 coding sequence is TGCGCCAGCAGCTTTGAGGGGGCTGGGGCCAACGTCCTGACTTTC. Its protein product is CASSFEGAGANVLTF.

The V call is TRBV4-1, the J call TRBJ2-6, with 8 bases fitting TRBD2. There are 18 residues in the CDR3. Germline-derived CDR1 and CDR2 are MGHRA and YSYEKL. The ends lost 4 bases at V and 0 bases at J; junction bases unmatched: 8. CDR3 nucleotide sequence: TGCGCCAGCAGCCCCACGGGCGGGAGGCCCTCTGGGGCCAACGTCCTGACTTTC. Translated: CASSPTGGRPSGANVLTF.

The chain combines TRBV27 with TRBJ2-7; perhaps TRBD1 as D (6 bases). The CDR3 is made up of 14 amino acids. Trimming removed 5 bases from V and 3 bases from J, with 14 bases in between. Germline V gene sequence: CDR1 MNHEY, CDR2 SMNVEV (reference sequence). The CDR3 loop is CASSPRTERYEQYF. In DNA, the CDR3 is TGTGCCAGCAGTCCACGGACAGAACGCTACGAGCAGTACTTC.

In its sample, this clone was seen once. This chain links TRBV27 with TRBJ2-1; 13 nucleotides line up with TRBD2. With V trimmed by 6 bases and J by 6 bases, 8 bases remained unmatched. The CDR3 spans 16 residues. Germline V gene data show CDR1 as MNHEY and CDR2 as SMNVEV (reference sequence). CDR3 sequence: CASSPFGTSGINEQFF. The CDR3 coding sequence is TGTGCCAGCAGCCCCTTTGGGACTAGCGGGATCAATGAGCAGTTCTTC.

This chain links TRBV7-3 with TRBJ2-2, with 7 bases identical to TRBD2. The J segment lost 3 bases and the V segment lost 1 base, leaving 2 bases of the junction unmatched. The CDR3 has 15 residues. The germline gives CDR1 SGHTA, CDR2 FQGTGA. CDR3 in amino acids: CASSLNGRYTGELFF. In DNA form, the CDR3 reads TGTGCCAGCAGCTTAAACGGGAGGTACACCGGGGAGCTGTTTTTT.

The chain carries TRBV5-1 and TRBJ2-7; maybe TRBD2 (5 bases). The V and J ends lost 1 base and 3 bases respectively, with 11 bases between them. There are 14 residues in the CDR3. Germline-derived CDR1 and CDR2 are SGHRS and YFSETQ. The CDR3 here is CASSLSFGDYEQYF. In DNA form, the CDR3 reads TGCGCCAGCAGCTTGTCATTCGGGGACTACGAGCAGTACTTC.

This chain joins TRBV30 and TRBJ1-5, with a weak D call TRBD1 (5 bases). The CDR3 length is 16 residues. Germline CDR1 and CDR2: GTSNPN and SVGIG (reference sequence). V was cut by 2 bases and J by 2 bases, with 16 bases left in between. The CDR3 region is CAWSTGRNLGNQPQHF. The CDR3 bases are TGTGCCTGGAGTACAGGTCGGAATCTAGGCAATCAGCCCCAGCATTTT. Full variable domain (remainder filled in from reference TRBV30 and TRBJ1-5): SQTIHQWPATLVQPVGSPLSLECTVEGTSNPNLYWYRQAAGRGLQLLFYSVGIGQISSEVPQNLSASRPQDRQFILSSKKLLLSDSGFYLCAWSTGRNLGNQPQHFGDGTRLSIL.

The sample holds one count of this clone. V gene TRBV28 combines with J gene TRBJ2-3, with D hard to call. Germline V gene data show CDR1 as MDHEN and CDR2 as SYDVKM. This CDR3 contains 15 residues. Trimming took off 5 bases at V and 8 bases at J, with 20 bases between the two ends. For the CDR3, the DNA is TGTGCCAGCAGTCGGGTGGGCAGTGGGTGGGGTACGCAGTATTTT. This gives the protein CASSRVGSGWGTQYF.

CDR3 sequence: CASSLSSGGTRYF. For the CDR3, the DNA is TGTGCCAGCAGTTTATCTAGCGGGGGGACGAGGTACTTC. V is TRBV27 and J is TRBJ2-7; 10 positions agree with TRBD2. Germline values: CDR1 MNHEY, CDR2 SMNVEV (reference sequence). CDR3 length equals 13 residues. The V gene end was trimmed by 0 bases and the J gene end by 12 bases; junction bases not matched to a gene: 5.

The sample holds a few counts of this clone. The rearrangement links TRBV28 to TRBJ2-3, with TRBD2 matching 10 bases. CDR1 is MDHEN and CDR2 is SYDVKM in the germline V gene. Trimming removed 7 bases from V and 4 bases from J; junction bases left unmatched: 8. This CDR3 has 15 amino acids. The CDR3 sequence is CASNDASGSADTQYF. Written as DNA, the CDR3 is TGTGCCAGCAATGACGCTAGCGGGAGCGCAGATACGCAGTATTTT. The full variable domain, in which reference TRBV28 and TRBJ2-3 provide the parts outside the CDR3, is DVKVTQSSRYLVKRTGEKVFLECVQDMDHENMFWYRQDPGLGLRLIYFSYDVKMKEKGDIPEGYSVSREKKERFSLILESASTNQTSMYLCASNDASGSADTQYFGPGTRLTVL.

A few counts support this clone. V is TRBV9 and J is TRBJ2-7, with D hard to call. Trimming cost V 0 bases and J 4 bases, with 8 bases left between them. There are 13 residues in the CDR3. CDR1 SGDLS and CDR2 YYNGEE come from the germline V gene. CDR3 protein: CASSVGLGYEQYF. The CDR3 DNA reads TGTGCCAGCAGCGTAGGCCTGGGATACGAGCAGTACTTC.

V is TRBV28 and J is TRBJ1-5, with 7 bases aligning to TRBD1. The CDR3 is 16 residues long. The trim removed 6 bases at V and 1 base at J, leaving 9 bases unmatched. From germline, CDR1 is MDHEN and CDR2 SYDVKM. CDR3 sequence (DNA): TGTGCCAGCAGCCCCAGGGGGGGGGTAAGCAATCAGCCCCAGCATTTT. Amino acid sequence: CASSPRGGVSNQPQHF. The full variable domain, its missing parts supplied by reference TRBV28 and TRBJ1-5, is DVKVTQSSRYLVKRTGEKVFLECVQDMDHENMFWYRQDPGLGLRLIYFSYDVKMKEKGDIPEGYSVSREKKERFSLILESASTNQTSMYLCASSPRGGVSNQPQHFGDGTRLSIL.

The chain has TRBV18 and TRBJ2-1; 9 bases align to TRBD2. In germline, CDR1 is KGHSH, CDR2 LQKENI. This CDR3 has 15 residues. The ends lost 5 bases at V and 2 bases at J; junction bases unmatched: 4. CDR3 residues: CASSGLAGTYNEQFF. CDR3 bases: TGTGCCAGCTCAGGTCTAGCGGGGACCTACAATGAGCAGTTCTTC.

The rearrangement joins TRBV7-9 to TRBJ2-7, with 9 bases that match TRBD1. The CDR3 totals 16 residues. The V and J ends lost 6 bases and 5 bases, in that order; junction bases with no gene match: 14. Germline CDR1 SEHNR, CDR2 FQNEAQ (reference sequence). CDR3 sequence (DNA): TGTGCCAGCAGACCCCGGGACAGGGAGGGTAACCACGAGCAGTACTTC. Translated: CASRPRDREGNHEQYF.

Regarding this clone: Only one base separates this from a far larger clonotype, so it likely reflects a read error. The chain has TRBV4-1 and TRBJ1-1; TRBD1 matches at 11 bases. The CDR3 spans 14 residues. The V gene's germline CDR1 is MGHRA and CDR2 YSYEKL. Losses at the gene ends were 4 bases for V and 4 bases for J; bases not matched to a gene: 2. The CDR3 bases are TGCGCCAGCAGCCCTGGGACAGGGGGCACTGAAGCTTTCTTT. It translates to CASSPGTGGTEAFF.

The chain uses TRBV5-4 and TRBJ2-7; 8 nucleotides agree with TRBD2. After removal of 0 bases from V and 3 bases from J, the junction contained 5 bases not matched to a gene. The CDR3 covers 15 residues. Per the germline V gene, CDR1 is SGHNT and CDR2 is YYREEE (reference sequence). The CDR3 here is CASSLGLALVYEQYF. CDR3 in DNA: TGTGCCAGCAGCTTGGGACTAGCGTTGGTCTACGAGCAGTACTTC.

The chain uses TRBV7-2 and TRBJ1-2, with D perhaps matching TRBD1 (5 bases). From germline, CDR1 is SGHTA and CDR2 FQGNSA. The V end lost 5 bases, the J end lost 0 bases, and 13 bases lay between the germline ends. The CDR3 is 15 amino acids. This CDR3 is CASSAGQVANYGYTF. DNA of the CDR3: TGTGCCAGCAGCGCGGGGCAGGTGGCTAACTATGGCTACACCTTC.

This clone was observed a few times. V is TRBV2 and J is TRBJ1-1; 7 positions match TRBD1. The CDR3 spans 11 residues. J gave up 9 bases and V 6 bases, and 4 bases lay outside the gene matches. CDR1 is SNHLY and CDR2 is FYNNEI in the germline V gene. CDR3 sequence reads: CASRAQGQAFF. CDR3 nucleotide sequence: TGTGCCAGCAGGGCACAGGGGCAAGCTTTCTTT.

This sequence joins TRBV6-5 and TRBJ2-3; no reliable D call. V lost 6 bases and J lost 2, with 9 bases in between. The CDR3 runs 13 residues. Germline CDR1 reads MNHEY; CDR2 reads SVGAGI. The CDR3 coding sequence is TGTGCCAGCAGGTTACAGTCCACAGATACGCAGTATTTT. This translates into CASRLQSTDTQYF.

The V call is TRBV5-1, the J call TRBJ1-1; no firm D call. The CDR3 runs to 15 residues. The ends were cut back, 1 base at V and 0 bases at J, with 10 bases in the middle. Germline CDR1 is SGHRS and CDR2 is YFSETQ. CDR3 coding DNA: TGCGCCAGCAGCTTGTCCGGGCGGATGAACACTGAAGCTTTCTTT. It codes for CASSLSGRMNTEAFF. Variable domain in full (rest from reference TRBV5-1 and TRBJ1-1): KAGVTQTPRYLIKTRGQQVTLSCSPISGHRSVSWYQQTPGQGLQFLFEYFSETQRNKGNFPGRFSGRQFSNSRSEMNVSTLELGDSALYLCASSLSGRMNTEAFFGQGTRLTVV.